This record covers a single T cell receptor (beta chain). These data belong to a study of T cell changes during pregnancy in multiple sclerosis. Data came from immunoSEQ multiplex PCR; TCRdb stores just in-frame clones and leaves some out. The sample comprises some 70,000 clones, more than 90% of which are singletons, and over 3.5% rests with the top ten. The length of the CDR3 is 12 residues. V was clipped by 0 bases and J by 5 bases, with 3 bases between them. Germline loops: CDR1 SGDLS, CDR2 YYNGEE. The starting material was peripheral blood, obtained after pregnancy. The source of this sequence is a female donor in good health, enrolled as a control in a pregnancy study. The chain is built from TRBV9 and TRBJ2-1, with D hard to call. CDR3 region: CASSVAHNEQFF. The CDR3, as DNA: TGTGCCAGCAGCGTAGCTCACAATGAGCAGTTCTTC.